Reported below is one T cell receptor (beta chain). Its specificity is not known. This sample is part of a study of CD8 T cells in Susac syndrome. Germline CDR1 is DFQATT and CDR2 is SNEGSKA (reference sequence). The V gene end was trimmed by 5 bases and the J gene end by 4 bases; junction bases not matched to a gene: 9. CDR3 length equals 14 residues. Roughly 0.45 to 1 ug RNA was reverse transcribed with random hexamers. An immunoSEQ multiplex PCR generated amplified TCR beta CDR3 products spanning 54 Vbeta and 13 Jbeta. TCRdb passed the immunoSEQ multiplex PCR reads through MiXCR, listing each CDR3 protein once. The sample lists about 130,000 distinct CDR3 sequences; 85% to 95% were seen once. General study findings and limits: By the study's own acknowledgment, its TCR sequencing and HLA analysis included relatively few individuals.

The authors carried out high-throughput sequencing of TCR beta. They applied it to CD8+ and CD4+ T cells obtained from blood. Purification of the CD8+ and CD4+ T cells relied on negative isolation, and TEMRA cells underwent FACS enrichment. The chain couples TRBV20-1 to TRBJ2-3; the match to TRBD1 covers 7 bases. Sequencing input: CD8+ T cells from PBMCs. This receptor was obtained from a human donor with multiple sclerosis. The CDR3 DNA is TGCAGTGCTGCAGACAGGGTGGGTCCAGATACGCAGTATTTT. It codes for CSAADRVGPDTQYF.